The subject of this entry is one T cell receptor beta chain. Its antigen is still unknown. No base quality values were provided; no much bigger clone lies one nucleotide off. The junction carries 6 bases between V and J, which are trimmed by 3 bases and 1 base respectively. The CDR3 runs 13 amino acids, cysteine and phenylalanine included. Only CDR3 DNA is held: 39 bases, read in frame from base 1. From the germline V gene, CDR1 is SNHLY and CDR2 is FYNNEI. Receptor amplification or capture employed the immunoSEQ multiplex PCR assay. A mixture of 60 forward primers for TCR Vbeta segments and 13 reverse primers for TCR Jbeta segments was used in the multiplex PCR. The CDR3 region of rearranged TCR beta genes was amplified from genomic DNA by a multiplex PCR assay. The Illumina HiSeq System was used to sequence the amplified TCR beta libraries as 87-base-pair reads. Under the source paper's analysis protocol: Across the 600 to 700 repertoires, a later analysis counted tens of millions of unique TCR beta chains, around 10 million of which were shared by at least two donors. A nearest-neighbor algorithm error-corrected the raw reads and collapsed the reads into unique sequences, merging closely related sequences to remove PCR and sequencing errors. V, D and J gene segments were assigned by aligning CDR3 sequences to IMGT reference sequences. Each retained sequence needed at least a six-nucleotide match to both a V gene segment and a J gene segment. Rearrangements were called productive when the CDR3 lacked stop codons and stayed in frame with V and J; all others were non-productive. CDR3 was defined by IMGT convention, running from the second conserved V-encoded cysteine to the conserved J-encoded phenylalanine. The earlier analysis of roughly 590 of the donors excluded sequences that lacked an unambiguous match to a single V gene segment. An earlier analysis of under 750 of the donors called V segments functional above 56.7% productive rearrangements and segregating when the between-donor standard deviation exceeded 5%. A statistical classification framework was developed to diagnose cytomegalovirus status using the catalog of TCR beta chain sequences. V and J gene assignment, in a later analysis, came from comparing TCR nucleotide sequences with IMGT/GENE-DB human TR gene sequences. Using the TCRdist pipeline, a later analysis assigned CDR3 sequences along with most-parsimonious VDJ recombination scenarios. In a later analysis, each TCR beta chain was defined by its CDR3 amino acid sequence together with its V-gene family, and reads lacking a unique V-gene family were excluded. A later analysis removed 592 highly shared, low-generation-probability nucleotide sequences to deal with suspected cross-contamination and a sequencing artifact. In a later analysis, a clonal expansion index was calculated for each public chain from normalized within-repertoire ranks of inferred template counts. In a later analysis, generation probabilities were computed with a VDJ recombination model fitted to out-of-frame rearrangements, and the resulting probabilities were checked against IGoR. Hypergeometric tests were used in a later analysis to score TCR-TCR, TCR-HLA and TCR-CMV co-occurrence, with a repertoire-size bias correction applied to the TCR pairs. False discovery rates were estimated in a later analysis by permuting HLA or CMV assignments 20 times. In a later analysis, co-occurring TCRs were grouped using DBSCAN, and TCRdist sequence similarity was added for clustering within HLA-allele-positive subsets. For co-occurrence clustering, repertoires with fewer than 30,000 or more than 120,000 public chains were excluded, along with a handful of repertoires with anomalous nucleotide sharing. TCRdb re-hosts the immuneACCESS table, in-frame sequences only. Its copies lack some clones; in the studies checked, an unresolved V gene accounts for under half of them, and the cause for the rest is not known. V and J calls plus clone size are reproduced from that table; the DNA served to infer D and trimming. The sample has roughly 240,000 clones on record, about 77% of them singletons. The leading ten clones occupy approximately 0.47% of the sample.

The cohort consisted of 666 healthy bone marrow donors. At the time of sampling, all cohort members were nominally healthy, though unrecorded immune exposures were likely present. The donor was CMV seronegative and belonged to the group of under 400 seronegative cohort members. Every donor gave a peripheral blood sample, and the peripheral blood mononuclear cells from that sample were used for TCR beta sequencing. Genomic DNA extraction from the blood cell samples was performed with the Qiagen DNeasy Blood Extraction Kit. This record belongs to a study of cytomegalovirus exposure and HLA in healthy donors (dated by TCRdb to the late 2010s). Background on the whole study: According to an earlier analysis of several hundred of the donors, about 190 million T cells yielded 117 million unique TCR beta sequences and approximately 280 Gb of sequence data. An early release covering roughly 580 HLA-typed donors comprised roughly 300 gigabases of sequencing data and some 79 million unique TCR sequences. Among the roughly 390 genotyped donors, approximately 77% belonged to the genetic ancestry cluster associated with self-reported Caucasian donors. The study aimed to test whether signatures of past pathogen exposure could be identified by cataloging public T cell receptors. The T cell repertoires of under 750 subjects were profiled by immunosequencing and related to cytomegalovirus serostatus. In addition to the first cohort of several hundred subjects, a separate validation cohort of over 90 different subjects was used. To predict cytomegalovirus infection status, the study combined high-throughput TCR immunosequencing, statistical association of individual TCRs with disease status, and machine learning. In a later analysis, previously published TCR beta repertoires from 550 to 750 donors were re-analyzed and high-resolution HLA genotyping was added so that TCR occurrence patterns could be studied. Rather than drawing on any new phenotypic data, the later analysis identified candidate immune exposures from TCR beta sequences and the way those sequences occurred across donors. An earlier analysis of some 500 of the donors used high-throughput TCR beta sequencing to judge whether each TCR beta V gene segment behaved as functional or pseudogenic. Donor age, sex, ethnicity and CMV serostatus were compiled alongside the repertoire data. A later genetic analysis used genome-wide SNP genotypes for about 60% of the roughly 700 donors, treating that subset as a discovery cohort. All discovery cohort repertoires had been generated on a single sequencing platform. HLA typing covered class I and class II loci at four-digit resolution. Typing coverage varied by locus: about 620-640 donors for A, B, C, DRB1 and DQB1; roughly 560 for DQA1; approximately 610 for DPA1; approximately 490 for DPB1. Roughly 5 DR-DQ haplotypes were treated as single units for association and clustering because of strong linkage in the cohort. Among approximately 370 genotyped donors of the cohort, an average of around 220,000 unique TCR beta nucleotide sequences was sequenced per donor, of which about 19% were non-productive.

Beyond this particular receptor, the publication reports: In both the original and validation cohorts, the classifier was reported to diagnose cytomegalovirus status with high specificity and sensitivity. V-gene and J-gene trimming of TCR beta chains was associated with a missense DCLRE1C variant in a later genetic analysis, and the association was replicated in an independent cohort. A group of highly shared sequence variants was considered likely to be a technical artifact of the sequencing pipeline. Some IMGT-functional V segments, including TRBV6-2 and TRBV6-3, could not be told apart with the 87-base-pair reads, so those segments were excluded. While some public TCRs were present in many individuals, most TCR sequences turned up only very rarely across donors. According to a later analysis, most CMV-associated TCR beta chains appeared to be HLA-restricted, and the HLA associations seemed to be driven largely by CMV exposure. When HLA alleles, especially DR and DQ, strongly co-occurred, attributing TCR associations to individual alleles was difficult. A later analysis associated 15,000 to 20,000 TCR beta sequences with specific HLA alleles at a false discovery rate of 0.05. In a later analysis, the rate of TCR association differed among HLA loci, with DRB1 alleles having the most associated TCRs and HLA-C alleles having the fewest. Because HLA typing was missing for some donors at each locus, association tests included only the typed subset. A later analysis found that HLA-associated TCR beta chains were more clonally expanded and had lower generation probabilities than equally common non-associated chains. The authors suggested that the approach could potentially be extended to other disease states and immunological phenotypes. A further reported finding was that TCR beta sequences accurately predicted the HLA-A and HLA-B alleles for most subjects in the first cohort. In an earlier analysis of about 600 of the donors, most TCR beta V segments appeared in productive rearrangements about 87% or about 30% of the time, broadly matching IMGT annotations. Compared with the roughly 720-donor mean, donors in an Asian-associated ancestry cluster had fewer N-insertions in productive TCRs, according to a later genetic analysis. The study gave a list of some 150 TCR beta chains associated with cytomegalovirus. A few of the identified cytomegalovirus-associated TCR beta chains were confirmed in vitro to be specific for cytomegalovirus antigens. Because counts were too low, about 17 rarely observed V segments, including chromosome 9 orphons, were excluded from the earlier analysis of several hundred of the donors. The presence/absence analyses assumed that sequencing depth was roughly uniform across donors, and that assumption may not be true. Only TCR beta chains were sequenced in this cohort, and the absence of alpha or paired-chain data limited detectable features. Correlated functional status among segregating V segments might reflect linkage disequilibrium, but an unknown experimental factor could not be ruled out. CMV serostatus was the only immune exposure information available for the cohort. According to a later analysis, parvovirus B19, influenza, CMV and Epstein-Barr virus appeared linked to several top co-occurrence clusters.

Material: PBMCs. This clonotype was sampled from a boy aged 5-17 years in good health and CMV-seronegative. Recombination connected TRBV2 to TRBJ2-5; D gene: possibly TRBD1, on 5 matching bases. The CDR3 is CASSDRAQETQYF. The sequence in DNA is TGTGCCAGCAGTGACAGGGCCCAAGAGACCCAGTACTTC.